This section outlines one TCR beta chain sequence together with its context. CDR1 and CDR2 from the germline V gene are SGHTA and FQGTGA. This CDR3 is 12 amino acids long. Trimming shortened V by 5 bases and J by 9 bases, and 11 bases separated the two germline ends. The entry originates in a study of cytomegalovirus exposure and HLA in healthy donors. 13 Jbeta primers and 60 Vbeta primers were used for the PCR. Sequencing used immunoSEQ multiplex PCR; TCRdb keeps in-frame clones, though not all of them. The table lists about 120,000 clones, roughly 80% of them singletons. Donors sampled were nominally healthy, though unrecorded immune exposures were likely.

The chain carries TRBV7-3 and TRBJ2-1, with D tentatively TRBD2 (7 bases). Sample: PBMCs. This sequence was found in a man aged 55-75 years in good health and CMV-seropositive. DNA of the CDR3: TGTGCCAGCAGCCCTCGGGGGGCTGAGCAGTTCTTC. Its protein is CASSPRGAEQFF.